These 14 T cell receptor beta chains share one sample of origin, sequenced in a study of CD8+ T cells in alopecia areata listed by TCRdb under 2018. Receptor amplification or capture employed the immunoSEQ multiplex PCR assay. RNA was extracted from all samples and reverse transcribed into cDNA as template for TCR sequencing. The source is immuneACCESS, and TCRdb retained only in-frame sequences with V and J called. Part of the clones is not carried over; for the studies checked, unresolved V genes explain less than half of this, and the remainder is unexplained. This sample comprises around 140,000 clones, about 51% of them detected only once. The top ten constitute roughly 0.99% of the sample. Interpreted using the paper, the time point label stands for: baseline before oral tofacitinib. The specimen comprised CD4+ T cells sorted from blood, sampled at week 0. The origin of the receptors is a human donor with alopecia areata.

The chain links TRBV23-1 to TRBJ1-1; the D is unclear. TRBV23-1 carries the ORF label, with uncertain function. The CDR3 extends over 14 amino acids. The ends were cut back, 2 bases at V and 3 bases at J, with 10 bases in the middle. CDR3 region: CASSQDSVHTEAFF. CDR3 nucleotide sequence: TGCGCCAGCAGTCAAGATAGCGTACACACTGAAGCTTTCTTT.

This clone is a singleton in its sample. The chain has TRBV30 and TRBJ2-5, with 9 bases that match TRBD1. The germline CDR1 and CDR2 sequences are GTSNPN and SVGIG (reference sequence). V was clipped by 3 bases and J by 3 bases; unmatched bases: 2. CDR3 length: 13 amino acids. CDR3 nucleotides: TGTGCCTGGAGCCGACAGGGGGAAGAGACCCAGTACTTC. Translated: CAWSRQGEETQYF.

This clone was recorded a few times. Here the CDR3 DNA reads TGTGCCTGGGTCCCCCAAGCGGGAGGTTCCTACGAGCAGTACTTC. It translates to CAWVPQAGGSYEQYF. The V gene is TRBV30, the J gene TRBJ2-7, with 9 bases matching TRBD2. Germline V gives CDR1 GTSNPN, CDR2 SVGIG (reference sequence). Trimming at V came to 5 bases and at J to 1 base, leaving 9 bases not matched to a gene. The CDR3 covers 15 residues. The variable domain in full, completed from reference TRBV30 and TRBJ2-7, reads SQTIHQWPATLVQPVGSPLSLECTVEGTSNPNLYWYRQAAGRGLQLLFYSVGIGQISSEVPQNLSASRPQDRQFILSSKKLLLSDSGFYLCAWVPQAGGSYEQYFGPGTRLTVT.

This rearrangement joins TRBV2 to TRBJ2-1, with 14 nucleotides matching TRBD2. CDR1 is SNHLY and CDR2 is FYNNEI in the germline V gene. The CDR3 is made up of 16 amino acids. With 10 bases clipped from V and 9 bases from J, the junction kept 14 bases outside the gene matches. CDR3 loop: CAIESGLAGVAGEQFF. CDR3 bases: TGTGCCATCGAATCGGGACTAGCGGGAGTGGCAGGTGAGCAGTTCTTC.

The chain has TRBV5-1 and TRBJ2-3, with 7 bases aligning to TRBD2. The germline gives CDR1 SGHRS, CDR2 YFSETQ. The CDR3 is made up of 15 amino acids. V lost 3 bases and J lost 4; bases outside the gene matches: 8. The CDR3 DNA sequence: TGCGCCAGCAGCTCTGGTCGGGCGGGAGCAGATACGCAGTATTTT. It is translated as CASSSGRAGADTQYF. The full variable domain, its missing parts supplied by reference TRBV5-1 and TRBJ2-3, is KAGVTQTPRYLIKTRGQQVTLSCSPISGHRSVSWYQQTPGQGLQFLFEYFSETQRNKGNFPGRFSGRQFSNSRSEMNVSTLELGDSALYLCASSSGRAGADTQYFGPGTRLTVL.

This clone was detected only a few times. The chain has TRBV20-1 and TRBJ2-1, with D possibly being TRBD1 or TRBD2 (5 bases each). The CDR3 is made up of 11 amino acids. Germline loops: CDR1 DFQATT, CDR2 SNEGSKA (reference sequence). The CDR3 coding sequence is TGCGCCTTGGGACCCTACAATGAGCAGTTCTTC. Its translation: CALGPYNEQFF.

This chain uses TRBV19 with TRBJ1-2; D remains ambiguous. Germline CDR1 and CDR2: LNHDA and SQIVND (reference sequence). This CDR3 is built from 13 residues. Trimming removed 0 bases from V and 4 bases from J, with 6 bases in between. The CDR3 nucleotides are TGTGCCAGTAGTATAGATCTGGGCTATGGCTACACCTTC. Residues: CASSIDLGYGYTF. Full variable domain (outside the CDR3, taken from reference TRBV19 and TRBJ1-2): DGGITQSPKYLFRKEGQNVTLSCEQNLNHDAMYWYRQDPGQGLRLIYYSQIVNDFQKGDIAEGYSVSREKKESFPLTVTSAQKNPTAFYLCASSIDLGYGYTFGSGTRLTVV.

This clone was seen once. The CDR3 DNA reads TGTGCCAGCAGTTTATTTCAGGACAAGAACTATGGCTACACCTTC. Protein product: CASSLFQDKNYGYTF. The chain couples TRBV28 to TRBJ1-2, with D perhaps matching TRBD1 (5 bases). Trimming shortened V by 1 base and J by 2 bases, and 11 bases separated the two germline ends. From germline, CDR1 is MDHEN and CDR2 SYDVKM. The CDR3 length is 15 residues.

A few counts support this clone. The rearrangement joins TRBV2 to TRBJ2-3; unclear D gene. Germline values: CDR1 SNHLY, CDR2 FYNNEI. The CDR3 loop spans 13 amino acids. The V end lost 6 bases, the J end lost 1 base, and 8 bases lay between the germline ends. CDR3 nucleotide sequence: TGTGCCAGCAGCCTCGGCGGCACAGATACGCAGTATTTT. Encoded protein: CASSLGGTDTQYF.

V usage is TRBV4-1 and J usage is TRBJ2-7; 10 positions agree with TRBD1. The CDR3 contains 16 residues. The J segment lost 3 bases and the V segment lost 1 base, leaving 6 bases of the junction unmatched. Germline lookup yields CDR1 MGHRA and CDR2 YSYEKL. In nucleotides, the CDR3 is TGCGCCAGCAGCCAAGCCCCGGGACAGGGGCTCTACGAGCAGTACTTC. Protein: CASSQAPGQGLYEQYF.

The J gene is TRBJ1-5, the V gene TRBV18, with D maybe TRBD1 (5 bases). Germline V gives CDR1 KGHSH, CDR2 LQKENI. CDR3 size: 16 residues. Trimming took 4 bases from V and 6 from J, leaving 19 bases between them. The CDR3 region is CASSRVPSKRGQPQHF. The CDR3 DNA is TGTGCCAGCTCACGCGTCCCTTCGAAGAGGGGTCAGCCCCAGCATTTT.

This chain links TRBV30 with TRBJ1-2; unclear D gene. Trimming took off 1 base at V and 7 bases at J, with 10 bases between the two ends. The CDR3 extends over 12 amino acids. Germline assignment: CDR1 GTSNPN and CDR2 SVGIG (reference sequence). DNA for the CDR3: TGTGCCTGGAGTGAAAGTATCCGTGGCTACACCTTC. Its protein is CAWSESIRGYTF. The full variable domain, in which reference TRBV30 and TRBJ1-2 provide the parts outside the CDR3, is SQTIHQWPATLVQPVGSPLSLECTVEGTSNPNLYWYRQAAGRGLQLLFYSVGIGQISSEVPQNLSASRPQDRQFILSSKKLLLSDSGFYLCAWSESIRGYTFGSGTRLTVV.

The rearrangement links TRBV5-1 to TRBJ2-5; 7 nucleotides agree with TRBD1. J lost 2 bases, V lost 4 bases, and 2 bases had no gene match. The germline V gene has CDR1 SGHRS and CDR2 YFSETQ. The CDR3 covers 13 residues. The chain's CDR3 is CASSRGQQETQYF. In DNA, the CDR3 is TGCGCCAGCAGCCGGGGACAGCAAGAGACCCAGTACTTC.

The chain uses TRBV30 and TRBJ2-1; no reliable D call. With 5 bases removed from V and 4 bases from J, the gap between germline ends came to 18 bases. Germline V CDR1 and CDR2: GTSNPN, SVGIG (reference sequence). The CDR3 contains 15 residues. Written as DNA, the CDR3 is TGTGCCTGGGGGAACGGACCCGGGTCGTACAATGAGCAGTTCTTC. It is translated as CAWGNGPGSYNEQFF.